This T cell receptor beta chain was identified in a study of T cells after yellow fever vaccination. Turning to the study itself: Fractions with few cells were prepared using SMART-Seq v4 Ultra Low Input.

General study findings and limits: There was a possibility that FACS-sorted repertoires contained abundant clonotypes contaminating from the bulk population. Although most clonotypes did not, a small share appeared in both CD4 and CD8 compartments. The secondary response peaked faster, at day 5 versus 15, but was weaker.

The CDR3 totals 15 residues. Germline-derived CDR1 and CDR2 are SGHRS and YFSETQ. Trimming stripped 1 base from V and 8 bases from J, with 16 bases between. Using its own MiXCR run on the 5' RACE reads, TCRdb lists one record per CDR3 protein. The table includes 68,000 or so distinct CDR3 sequences, about 7.8% detected once. The table lists this clonotype with many counts. Antigen: not known. The clonotype was recovered from a man aged 25 to 40 who received the YFV17D yellow fever vaccine. The V call is TRBV5-1, the J call TRBJ2-1; D perhaps matches TRBD2 (6 bases). The specimen comprised CD8+ T cells sorted from PBMCs, sampled 15 days after the yellow fever booster vaccination. CDR3: CASSLFAAGQDEQFF. DNA for the CDR3: TGCGCCAGCAGCTTGTTCGCGGCGGGGCAGGATGAGCAGTTCTTC.